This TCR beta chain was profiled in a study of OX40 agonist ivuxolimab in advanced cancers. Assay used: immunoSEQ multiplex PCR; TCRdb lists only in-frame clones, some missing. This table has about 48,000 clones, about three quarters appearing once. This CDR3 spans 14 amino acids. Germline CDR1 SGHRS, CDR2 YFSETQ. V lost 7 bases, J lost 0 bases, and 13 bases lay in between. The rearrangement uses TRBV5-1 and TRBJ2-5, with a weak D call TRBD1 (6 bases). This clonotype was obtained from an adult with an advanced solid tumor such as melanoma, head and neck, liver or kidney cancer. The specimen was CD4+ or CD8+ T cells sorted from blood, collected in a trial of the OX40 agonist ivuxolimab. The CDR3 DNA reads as TGCGCCAGCGGATTTGACAGGTACCAAGAGACCCAGTACTTC. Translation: CASGFDRYQETQYF.